These 18 T cell receptor beta chains were all obtained from the same sample, sequenced in a study of blood T cell repertoires in COVID-19. Assay: immunoSEQ multiplex PCR; the TCRdb copy retains only in-frame clones and omits some. Of roughly 130,000 clones in the sample, 84% were seen once. The sample was peripheral blood. These receptors all come from a man aged 30 to 39 with COVID-19, enrolled during active disease.

This clone was seen a few times. Germline and junction disagree at one end, which may indicate a read error. In nucleotides, the CDR3 is TGTGCTAGCAGCTTGGAAAGCGGGAGTTTTAGTGAGCAGTACTTC. Translating it yields CASSLESGSFSEQYF. This chain uses TRBV7-7 with TRBJ2-7; 8 nucleotides line up with TRBD2. The CDR3 spans 15 residues. Germline V CDR1 and CDR2: SSHAT, FNYEAQ (reference sequence). Using reference TRBV7-7 and TRBJ2-7 for the parts outside the CDR3, the full variable domain is GAGVSQSPRYKVTKRGQDVTLRCDPISSHATLYWYQQALGQGPEFLTYFNYEAQPDKSGLPSDRFSAERPEGSISTLTIQRTEQRDSAMYRCASSLESGSFSEQYFGPGTRLTVT.

The chain couples TRBV4-1 to TRBJ2-7, with TRBD2 matching 9 bases. Germline-derived CDR1 and CDR2 are MGHRA and YSYEKL. J was trimmed by 4 bases and V by 4 bases; bases with no gene match: 5. CDR3 length: 14 amino acids. CDR3 sequence reads: CASSLLAGAYEQYF. DNA of the CDR3: TGCGCCAGCAGCCTTTTAGCGGGAGCATACGAGCAGTACTTC.

The chain uses TRBV27 and TRBJ1-5; tentative D call: TRBD1 (5 bases). CDR1 and CDR2 from the germline V gene are MNHEY and SMNVEV (reference sequence). This CDR3 spans 14 amino acids. Between the trimmed V and J ends, which lost 5 bases and 2 bases, there was a span of 10 bases. CDR3 protein: CASSLDRRNQPQHF. The CDR3 DNA reads as TGTGCCAGCAGTCTTGACAGACGCAATCAGCCCCAGCATTTT.

The CDR3 coding sequence is TGTGCCAGCCAGAACACTGAAGCTTTCTTT. Its protein product is CASQNTEAFF. The chain combines TRBV6-4 with TRBJ1-1; D uncertain. Germline V gives CDR1 MRHNA, CDR2 SNTAGT. This CDR3 spans 10 amino acids. Between the trimmed V and J ends, which lost 8 bases and 1 base, there was a span of 2 bases.

CDR3 in DNA: TGTGCCAGCAGCCAAGGCGGAGGTGGACAAGAGACCCAGTACTTC. Translating gives CASSQGGGGQETQYF. The V gene is TRBV3-1 (or the pseudogene TRBV3-2), the J gene TRBJ2-5; D possibly corresponds to TRBD2 (5 bases). Germline loops: CDR1 LGHDT, CDR2 YNNKEL (reference sequence). The CDR3 runs to 15 residues. V was pared by 1 base and J by 2 bases, with 11 bases between.

Worth noting for this clone: Other DNA sequences of this sample code for an identical CDR3. The chain joins TRBV9 to TRBJ1-2; no definite D call. CDR1 and CDR2 from the germline V gene are SGDLS and YYNGEE. Trimming took off 4 bases at V and 8 bases at J, with 12 bases between the two ends. CDR3 length: 12 amino acids. CDR3 DNA: TGTGCCAGCAGCCCCTCAGGCGACGGCTACACCTTC. Amino acid sequence: CASSPSGDGYTF.

This clone was seen a few times. V usage is TRBV27 and J usage is TRBJ1-6, with unresolved D. This CDR3 spans 12 amino acids. The germline V gene has CDR1 MNHEY and CDR2 SMNVEV (reference sequence). V dropped 2 bases and J dropped 10 bases, with 6 bases sitting between them. The CDR3 loop is CASSLGGSPLHF. As DNA, the CDR3 is TGTGCCAGCAGTTTAGGAGGGTCACCCCTCCACTTT.

This sequence joins TRBV29-1 and TRBJ1-4; 8 bases fit TRBD1. CDR1 is SQVTM and CDR2 is ANQGSEA in the germline V gene. Losses at the gene ends were 8 bases for V and 8 bases for J; bases not matched to a gene: 10. CDR3 length: 13 amino acids. The CDR3 region is CSTYDRGGEKLFF. The DNA for the CDR3 is TGCAGCACATACGACAGGGGAGGAGAAAAACTGTTTTTT.

The V and J genes are TRBV28 and TRBJ2-7, with D perhaps TRBD1 (6 bases). Germline CDR1 and CDR2: MDHEN and SYDVKM. This CDR3 contains 15 residues. The ends were cut back, 3 bases at V and 2 bases at J, with 14 bases in the middle. Here the CDR3 reads CASSFSGANTYEQYF. In DNA form, the CDR3 reads TGTGCCAGCAGTTTTTCAGGGGCTAATACCTACGAGCAGTACTTC.

J is TRBJ1-5 and V is TRBV18; D not certain. Between the trimmed V and J ends, which lost 3 bases and 2 bases, there was a span of 11 bases. In germline, CDR1 is KGHSH, CDR2 LQKENI. This CDR3 has 15 residues. DNA for the CDR3: TGTGCCAGCTCACCTCGCTCTGAGGGCAATCAGCCCCAGCATTTT. Amino acid sequence: CASSPRSEGNQPQHF.

The chain links TRBV15 to TRBJ2-1; D perhaps matches TRBD2 (6 bases). V dropped 1 base and J dropped 1 base, with 11 bases sitting between them. Germline V gene data show CDR1 as LNHNV and CDR2 as YYDKDF (reference sequence). The CDR3 is 16 amino acids. The chain's CDR3 is CATSRGGGTSYNEQFF. The CDR3 region has the DNA TGTGCCACCAGCAGAGGTGGCGGGACGTCCTACAATGAGCAGTTCTTC. Full variable domain (remainder filled in from reference TRBV15 and TRBJ2-1): DAMVIQNPRYQVTQFGKPVTLSCSQTLNHNVMYWYQQKSSQAPKLLFHYYDKDFNNEADTPDNFQSRRPNTSFCFLDIRSPGLGDTAMYLCATSRGGGTSYNEQFFGPGTRLTVL.

The rearrangement joins TRBV30 to TRBJ1-1; D not resolved. V shed 2 bases and J shed 2 bases, with 9 bases lying between them. Germline assignment: CDR1 GTSNPN and CDR2 SVGIG (reference sequence). The CDR3 contains 13 residues. CDR3 DNA: TGTGCCTGGAGTTTCACTAGAAACACTGAAGCTTTCTTT. This translates into CAWSFTRNTEAFF.

The CDR3 DNA reads TGCGCCAGCAGCCCGCGGGAGCGGGGGACGGAAGAGCAGTACTTC. As protein: CASSPRERGTEEQYF. The V call is TRBV4-1, the J call TRBJ2-7; TRBD2 matches 8 bases. The CDR3 runs 15 residues. The J segment lost 7 bases and the V segment lost 4 bases, leaving 12 bases of the junction unmatched. CDR1 and CDR2 from the germline V gene are MGHRA and YSYEKL.

This clone was counted only a few times. The gene calls are TRBV5-1 and TRBJ1-2; possible D gene TRBD1, 6 bases. Germline V gives CDR1 SGHRS, CDR2 YFSETQ. The CDR3 length is 12 residues. Trimming stripped 4 bases from V and 4 bases from J, with 8 bases between. The chain's CDR3 is CASSPDSYGYTF. For the CDR3, the DNA is TGCGCCAGCAGCCCGGACAGCTATGGCTACACCTTC.

J is TRBJ1-1 and V is TRBV28; D remains unclear. The CDR3 loop spans 13 amino acids. Germline CDR1 and CDR2: MDHEN and SYDVKM. The V end was cut by 3 bases, the J end by 11 bases, with 16 bases between. CDR3 nucleotide sequence: TGTGCCAGCAGTTTCGGCAGGCCCCAGATGGCTTTCTTT. Translated: CASSFGRPQMAFF. The variable domain in full, completed from reference TRBV28 and TRBJ1-1, reads DVKVTQSSRYLVKRTGEKVFLECVQDMDHENMFWYRQDPGLGLRLIYFSYDVKMKEKGDIPEGYSVSREKKERFSLILESASTNQTSMYLCASSFGRPQMAFFGQGTRLTVV.

The chain recombines TRBV2 with TRBJ2-1, with TRBD1 matching 9 bases. The CDR3 runs to 13 residues. The germline V gene has CDR1 SNHLY and CDR2 FYNNEI. V shed 6 bases and J 6 bases; nucleotides not matched to a gene: 3. The CDR3 sequence: CASRGTGRNEQFF. The DNA for the CDR3 is TGTGCCAGCAGGGGGACAGGGCGCAATGAGCAGTTCTTC.

The table lists this clone with many counts. CDR3 sequence: CASSDSTGGYNEQFF. The DNA of the CDR3 is TGTGCCAGCAGTGACTCGACAGGGGGCTACAATGAGCAGTTCTTC. The chain carries TRBV6-4 and TRBJ2-1; 9 nucleotides align to TRBD1. The junction had 0 bases not matched to a gene; V was cut back by 0 bases and J by 3 bases. Germline CDR1 and CDR2: MRHNA and SNTAGT. The CDR3 extends over 15 amino acids.

V usage is TRBV2 and J usage is TRBJ1-2; TRBD1 matches at 8 bases. Germline V gene sequence: CDR1 SNHLY, CDR2 FYNNEI. This CDR3 comprises 12 residues. The V and J ends lost 6 bases and 10 bases, in that order; junction bases with no gene match: 7. CDR3 bases: TGTGCCAGCAGAACAGGGGGAAAGGACTACACCTTC. As protein: CASRTGGKDYTF.